Listed below are T cell receptor beta chains from one sample, sequenced in a study of identical twins. A single record per CDR3 protein comes from TCRdb applying MiXCR to the 5' RACE reads. The repertoire holds around 1.7 million distinct CDR3 sequences, with about 31% as singletons. Sequencing was performed on cord blood. The origin of the receptors is a newborn girl in good health. CDR3s leave out the opening cysteine and the closing phenylalanine or tryptophan. D genes are given only for firm matches. For some rows the clone size is stated as once, few or many, or as a class when expanded; others skip it.

v_call clone_size d_call cdr3_aa
TRBV28 . TRBD1 ASSAAGTGSEQY
TRBV11-2 . TRBD1 ASTTKTTGLYGYT
TRBV20-1 few . SAIRVRNSPLH
TRBV15 . . ATSRDMGSGTEAF
TRBV3-1 . . ASSQVAGNEKLF
TRBV5-4 . TRBD2 ASSPRQGSGGTDTQY
TRBV20-1 . TRBD1 SAQGQGTDTQY
TRBV5-5 . . ASSKDPGNEQF
TRBV29-1 many TRBD2 SVLTSGGMGNEQF
TRBV6-6 . . ASRAGQTTYEQY
TRBV20-1 few TRBD2 SARLASGPSSYNEQF
TRBV9 . . ASSSRWGEQY
TRBV4-2 . . ASSQGLTDNEQF
TRBV20-1 few . SAMGRGNTDTQY
TRBV5-1 many TRBD1 ASSLVAGTGYEQY
TRBV5-1 . . ASRATGYEQY
TRBV4-2 few . ASSQDSARAKNIQY
TRBV7-2 . . ASSLLSTSYEQY
TRBV20-1 many TRBD1 SARGTGGDEQY
TRBV5-1 few TRBD2 ASSLSVAGGYEQY
TRBV10-3 . . AIIGTGELF
TRBV24-1 many . ATSDRDFTDTQY
TRBV20-1 . TRBD2 SASPSGDARETQF
TRBV7-2 . TRBD1 ASSREPGQGYNEQF
TRBV15 few . ATSRDLNRNYGYT
TRBV6-1 many . ASSARRATDTQY
TRBV24-1 few TRBD2 ATSVGRAENEQF
TRBV18 . . ASSPGTLASTDTQY
TRBV28 . . ASTPQGQAYGYT
TRBV9 few . ASSVGDWSQETQY
TRBV7-8 few TRBD2 ASSLTTSGRASSYNEQF
TRBV5-5 . . ASSLALTEGNIQY
TRBV24-1 few TRBD2 ATSVGGYQETQY
TRBV6-5 few . ASSYSSSHNTGELF
TRBV27 few . ASSLGGWGTEAF
TRBV5-5 . TRBD1 ASSLRWDSLLEQF
TRBV5-1 many TRBD2 ASSLITSGGSDEQF
TRBV7-9 few . ASSPGEGTDTQY
TRBV7-9 . . ASSLYWLRESQETQY
TRBV20-1 few TRBD2 SASPTRLAASTDTQY
TRBV28 . . ASSPGISHNSPLH
TRBV28 . TRBD2 ASSAPGTTNTDTQY